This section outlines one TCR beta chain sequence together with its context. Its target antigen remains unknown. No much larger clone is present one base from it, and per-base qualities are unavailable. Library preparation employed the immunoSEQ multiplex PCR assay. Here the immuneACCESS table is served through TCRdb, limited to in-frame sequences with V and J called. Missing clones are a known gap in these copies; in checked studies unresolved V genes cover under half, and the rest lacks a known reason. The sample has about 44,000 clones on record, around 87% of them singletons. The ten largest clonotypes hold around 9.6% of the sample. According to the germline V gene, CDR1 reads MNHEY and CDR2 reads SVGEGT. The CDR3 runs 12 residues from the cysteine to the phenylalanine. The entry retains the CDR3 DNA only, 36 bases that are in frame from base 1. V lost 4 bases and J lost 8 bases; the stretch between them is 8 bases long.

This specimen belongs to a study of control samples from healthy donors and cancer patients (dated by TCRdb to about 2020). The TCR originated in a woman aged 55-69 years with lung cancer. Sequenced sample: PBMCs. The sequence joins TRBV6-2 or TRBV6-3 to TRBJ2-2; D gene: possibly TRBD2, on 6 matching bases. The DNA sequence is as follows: TGTGCCAGCAGTTCAGGGAGGGGGGAGCTGTTTTTT. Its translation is CASSSGRGELFF.